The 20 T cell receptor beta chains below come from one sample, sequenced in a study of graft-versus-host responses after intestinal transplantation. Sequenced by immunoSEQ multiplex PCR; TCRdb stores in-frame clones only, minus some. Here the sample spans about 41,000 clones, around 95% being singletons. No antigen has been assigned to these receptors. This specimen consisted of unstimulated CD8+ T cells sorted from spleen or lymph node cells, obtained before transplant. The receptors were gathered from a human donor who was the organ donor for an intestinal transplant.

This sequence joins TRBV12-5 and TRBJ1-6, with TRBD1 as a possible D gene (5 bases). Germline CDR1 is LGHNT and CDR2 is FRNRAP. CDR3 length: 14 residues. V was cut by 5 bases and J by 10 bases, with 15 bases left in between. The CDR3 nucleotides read TGTGCTAGTGGTACAGGTTTTTTAAGGTCACCCCTCCACTTT. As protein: CASGTGFLRSPLHF.

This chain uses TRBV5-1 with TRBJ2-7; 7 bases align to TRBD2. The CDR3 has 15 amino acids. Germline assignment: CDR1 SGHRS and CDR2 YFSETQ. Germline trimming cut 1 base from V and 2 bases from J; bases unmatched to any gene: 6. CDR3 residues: CASSLYQRGTYEQYF. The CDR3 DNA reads TGCGCCAGCAGCTTGTACCAGCGGGGCACCTACGAGCAGTACTTC.

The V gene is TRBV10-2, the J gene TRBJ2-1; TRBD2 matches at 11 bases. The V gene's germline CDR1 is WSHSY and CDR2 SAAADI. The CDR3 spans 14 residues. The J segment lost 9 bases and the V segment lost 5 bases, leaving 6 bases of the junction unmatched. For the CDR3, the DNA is TGCGCCAGCAGTTATAGCGGGGGGGACGGTGAGCAGTTCTTC. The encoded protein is CASSYSGGDGEQFF.

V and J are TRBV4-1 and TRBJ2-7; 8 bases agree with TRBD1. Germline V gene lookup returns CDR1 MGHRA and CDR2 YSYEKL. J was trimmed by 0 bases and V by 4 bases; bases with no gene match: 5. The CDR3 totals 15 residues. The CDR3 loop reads CASSPDRGFSYEQYF. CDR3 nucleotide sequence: TGCGCCAGCAGCCCCGACAGGGGATTCTCCTACGAGCAGTACTTC.

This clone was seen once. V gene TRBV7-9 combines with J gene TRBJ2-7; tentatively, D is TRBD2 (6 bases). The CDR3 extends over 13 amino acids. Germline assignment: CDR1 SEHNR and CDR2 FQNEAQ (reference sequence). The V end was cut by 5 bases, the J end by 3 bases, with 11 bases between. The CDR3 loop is CASSPGGSYEQYF. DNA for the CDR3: TGTGCCAGCAGCCCTGGGGGGAGCTACGAGCAGTACTTC.

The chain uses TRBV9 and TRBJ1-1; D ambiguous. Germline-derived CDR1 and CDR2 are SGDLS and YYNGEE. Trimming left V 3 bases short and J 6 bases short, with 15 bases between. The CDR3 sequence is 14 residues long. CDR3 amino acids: CASSGGSSVPEAFF. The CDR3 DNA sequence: TGTGCCAGCAGCGGAGGAAGTTCCGTCCCTGAAGCTTTCTTT. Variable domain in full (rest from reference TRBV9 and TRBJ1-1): DSGVTQTPKHLITATGQRVTLRCSPRSGDLSVYWYQQSLDQGLQFLIQYYNGEERAKGNILERFSAQQFPDLHSELNLSSLELGDSALYFCASSGGSSVPEAFFGQGTRLTVV.

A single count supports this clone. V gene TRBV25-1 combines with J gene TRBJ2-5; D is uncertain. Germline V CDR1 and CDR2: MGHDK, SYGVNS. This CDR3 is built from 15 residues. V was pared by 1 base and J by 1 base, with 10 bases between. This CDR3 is CASSEFWNSQETQYF. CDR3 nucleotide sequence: TGTGCCAGCAGTGAATTCTGGAACAGCCAAGAGACCCAGTACTTC. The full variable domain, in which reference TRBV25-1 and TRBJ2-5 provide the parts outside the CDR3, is EADIYQTPRYLVIGTGKKITLECSQTMGHDKMYWYQQDPGMELHLIHYSYGVNSTEKGDLSSESTVSRIRTEHFPLTLESARPSHTSQYLCASSEFWNSQETQYFGPGTRLLVL.

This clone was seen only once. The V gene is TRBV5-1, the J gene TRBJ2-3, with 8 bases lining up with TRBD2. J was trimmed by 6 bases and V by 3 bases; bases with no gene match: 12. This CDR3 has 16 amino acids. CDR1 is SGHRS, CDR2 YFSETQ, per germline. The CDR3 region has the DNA TGCGCCAGCAGCTCCGACGGGACTAGATGGTATGATACGCAGTATTTT. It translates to CASSSDGTRWYDTQYF.

The CDR3 spells CASSKRATGYGYTF. In DNA form, the CDR3 reads TGTGCCAGCAGCAAACGGGCAACAGGCTATGGCTACACCTTC. V usage is TRBV21-1 and J usage is TRBJ1-2; the listed D gene, TRBD1, was not tested against the DNA. TRBV21-1 is a pseudogene. This CDR3 is built from 14 residues.

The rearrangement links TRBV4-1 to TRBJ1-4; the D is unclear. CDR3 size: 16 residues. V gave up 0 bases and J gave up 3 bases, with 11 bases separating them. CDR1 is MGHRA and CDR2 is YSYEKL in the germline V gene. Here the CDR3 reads CASSQDPVSPNEKLFF. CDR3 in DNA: TGCGCCAGCAGCCAAGATCCCGTTAGCCCTAATGAAAAACTGTTTTTT.

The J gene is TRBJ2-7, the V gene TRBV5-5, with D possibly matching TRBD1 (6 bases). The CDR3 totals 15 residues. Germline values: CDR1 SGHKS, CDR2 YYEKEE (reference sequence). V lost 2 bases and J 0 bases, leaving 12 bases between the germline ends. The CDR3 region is CASSLTGPSSYEQYF. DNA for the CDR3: TGTGCCAGCAGCTTAACAGGGCCCAGCTCCTACGAGCAGTACTTC.

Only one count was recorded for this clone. In DNA, the CDR3 is TGTGCCAGGGGGACTCCAGCCGGGGAGCTGTTTTTT. This gives the protein CARGTPAGELFF. The genes are TRBV6-1 and TRBJ2-2; tentative D call: TRBD2 (6 bases). Germline-derived CDR1 and CDR2 are MNHNS and SASEGT. The length of the CDR3 is 12 residues. With 9 bases removed from V and 6 bases from J, the gap between germline ends came to 11 bases.

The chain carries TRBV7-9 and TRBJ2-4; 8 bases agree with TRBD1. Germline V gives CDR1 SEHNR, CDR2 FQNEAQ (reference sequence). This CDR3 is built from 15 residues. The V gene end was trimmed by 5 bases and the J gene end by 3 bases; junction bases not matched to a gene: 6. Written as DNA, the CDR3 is TGTGCCAGCAGCCGACAGGGGTTTAGCAAAAACATTCAGTACTTC. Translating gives CASSRQGFSKNIQYF.

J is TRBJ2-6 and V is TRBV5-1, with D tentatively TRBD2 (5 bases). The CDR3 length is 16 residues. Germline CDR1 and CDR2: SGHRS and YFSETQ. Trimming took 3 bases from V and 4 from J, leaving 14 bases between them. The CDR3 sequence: CASSSQTGFGANVLTF. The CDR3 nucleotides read TGCGCCAGCAGCTCCCAGACGGGGTTCGGGGCCAACGTCCTGACTTTC.

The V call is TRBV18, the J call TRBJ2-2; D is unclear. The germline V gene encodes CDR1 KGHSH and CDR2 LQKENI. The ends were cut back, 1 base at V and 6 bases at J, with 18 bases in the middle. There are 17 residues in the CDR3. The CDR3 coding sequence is TGTGCCAGCTCACCACGCATAGGCCAAGTAGGCCCCGGGGAGCTGTTTTTT. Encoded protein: CASSPRIGQVGPGELFF.

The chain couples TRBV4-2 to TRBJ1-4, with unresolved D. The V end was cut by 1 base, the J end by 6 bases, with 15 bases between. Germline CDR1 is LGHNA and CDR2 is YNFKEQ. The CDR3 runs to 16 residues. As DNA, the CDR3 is TGTGCCAGCAGCCAAGGGGAAGGGTGGGCAGATGAAAAACTGTTTTTT. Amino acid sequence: CASSQGEGWADEKLFF.

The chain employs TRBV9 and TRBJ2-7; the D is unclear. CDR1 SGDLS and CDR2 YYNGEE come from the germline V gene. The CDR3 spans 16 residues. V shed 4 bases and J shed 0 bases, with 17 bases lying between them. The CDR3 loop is CASSPDVGIYSYEQYF. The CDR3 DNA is TGTGCCAGCAGCCCGGACGTGGGAATTTACTCCTACGAGCAGTACTTC.

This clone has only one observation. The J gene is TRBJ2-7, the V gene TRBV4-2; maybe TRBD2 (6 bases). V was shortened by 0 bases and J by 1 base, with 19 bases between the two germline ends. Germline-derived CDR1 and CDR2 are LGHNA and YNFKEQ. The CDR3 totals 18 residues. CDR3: CASSQEAGRGFRSYEQYF. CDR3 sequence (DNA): TGTGCCAGCAGCCAAGAAGCGGGCCGAGGCTTTCGATCCTACGAGCAGTACTTC.

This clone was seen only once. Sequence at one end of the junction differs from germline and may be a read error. The chain's CDR3 is CASSQNVGSYERYF. The CDR3 coding sequence is TGTGCCAGCAGCCAGAATGTGGGCTCCTACGAGCGGTACTTC. This chain joins TRBV4-2 and TRBJ2-7; D is unclear. The CDR3 has 14 residues. Germline V CDR1 and CDR2: LGHNA, YNFKEQ.

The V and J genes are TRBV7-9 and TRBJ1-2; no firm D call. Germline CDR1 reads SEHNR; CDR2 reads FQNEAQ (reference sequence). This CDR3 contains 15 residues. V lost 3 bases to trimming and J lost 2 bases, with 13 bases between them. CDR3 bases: TGTGCCAGCAGCTTTTTAAAATCACTAAACTATGGCTACACCTTC. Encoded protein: CASSFLKSLNYGYTF.